Listed below are T cell receptor beta chains from one sample, sequenced in a study of blood T cell repertoires in COVID-19. Profiled with immunoSEQ multiplex PCR; TCRdb holds only in-frame clones, not every one. The sample includes approximately 170,000 clones, more than 60% of them seen just once. The sample taken for sequencing was peripheral blood. All receptors derive from a woman aged 45-65 years with acute or convalescent COVID-19. Both conserved end residues are part of each CDR3. D genes are given only for firm matches. Rows give clone size only sometimes, using once, few, many, or a class for an expanded clone.

CDR3: CASSRQGGGNNEQFF
DNA: TGTGCCAGTAGCCGACAGGGGGGTGGCAACAATGAGCAGTTCTTC
D: TRBD1
V: TRBV19
size: few
J: TRBJ2-1
length: 15

CDR3: CASSMPQGAGDNEQFF
DNA: TGTGCCAGTAGTATGCCACAGGGGGCTGGTGATAATGAGCAGTTCTTC
D: TRBD1
V: TRBV19
size: NA
J: TRBJ2-1
length: 16

CDR3: CASSRYRGGYEQYF
DNA: TGTGCCAGCAGCAGATACAGGGGTGGGTACGAGCAGTACTTC
D: TRBD1
V: TRBV7-2
size: NA
J: TRBJ2-7
length: 14

CDR3: CASSGRNSYNSPLHF
DNA: TGTGCCAGCAGTGGGAGGAACTCCTATAATTCACCCCTCCACTTT
D: NA
V: TRBV7-2
size: NA
J: TRBJ1-6
length: 15

CDR3: CASTLGLERPQHF
DNA: TGTGCCAGCACCCTTGGGCTCGAAAGGCCCCAGCATTTT
D: NA
V: TRBV28
size: NA
J: TRBJ1-5
length: 13

CDR3: CASSLTENSNQPQHF
DNA: TGTGCCAGCAGCCTAACAGAAAATAGCAATCAGCCCCAGCATTTT
D: NA
V: TRBV28
size: NA
J: TRBJ1-5
length: 15

CDR3: CASSLDRARQFF
DNA: TGTGCCAGCAGCTTAGACAGGGCCAGGCAGTTCTTC
D: NA
V: TRBV7-2
size: NA
J: TRBJ2-1
length: 12

CDR3: CASTALGFRWQVMNTEAFF
DNA: TGCGCCAGCACAGCACTTGGGTTCAGGTGGCAGGTAATGAACACTGAAGCTTTCTTT
D: NA
V: TRBV10-2
size: few
J: TRBJ1-1
length: 19

CDR3: CASSSTGGAYGYTF
DNA: TGTGCCAGCAGCTCAACAGGGGGCGCATATGGCTACACCTTC
D: TRBD1
V: TRBV5-5
size: NA
J: TRBJ1-2
length: 14

CDR3: CSVVPRWGVSTDTQYF
DNA: TGCAGCGTTGTGCCCCGGTGGGGGGTATCCACAGATACGCAGTATTTT
D: NA
V: TRBV29-1
size: NA
J: TRBJ2-3
length: 16

CDR3: CASSSGQLNEKLFF
DNA: TGCGCCAGCAGCTCTGGACAACTTAATGAAAAACTGTTTTTT
D: NA
V: TRBV5-1
size: NA
J: TRBJ1-4
length: 14

CDR3: CASSYSVTGVAGELFF
DNA: TGTGCCAGCAGTTACTCTGTAACGGGGGTAGCCGGGGAGCTGTTTTTT
D: NA
V: TRBV6-5
size: NA
J: TRBJ2-2
length: 16

CDR3: CASSSAGTGHSPLHF
DNA: TGCGCCAGCAGCTCCGCCGGGACAGGCCATTCACCCCTCCACTTT
D: TRBD1
V: TRBV5-1
size: NA
J: TRBJ1-6
length: 15

CDR3: CSVDIRDTEAFF
DNA: TGCAGCGTTGACATCCGAGACACTGAAGCTTTCTTT
D: NA
V: TRBV29-1
size: few
J: TRBJ1-1
length: 12

CDR3: CASSQTGLEQFF
DNA: TGTGCCAGCAGTCAGACAGGGCTTGAGCAGTTCTTC
D: TRBD1
V: TRBV6-2/TRBV6-3
size: NA
J: TRBJ2-1
length: 12

CDR3: CASSFDSSNEKLFF
DNA: TGCGCCAGCAGCTTTGACAGCTCTAATGAAAAACTGTTTTTT
D: NA
V: TRBV5-1
size: NA
J: TRBJ1-4
length: 14

CDR3: CASRAGHRNTGELFF
DNA: TGTGCCAGCCGGGCCGGACATCGAAACACCGGGGAGCTGTTTTTT
D: NA
V: TRBV28
size: NA
J: TRBJ2-2
length: 15

CDR3: CASSPSGQETQYF
DNA: TGTGCCAGTAGTCCTAGCGGGCAAGAGACCCAGTACTTC
D: TRBD2
V: TRBV19
size: few
J: TRBJ2-5
length: 13

CDR3: CAISEPRARGELFF
DNA: TGTGCCATCAGTGAGCCCAGGGCTCGCGGGGAGCTGTTTTTT
D: NA
V: TRBV10-3
size: NA
J: TRBJ2-2
length: 14

CDR3: CATGGGRTQYF
DNA: TGTGCCACCGGCGGGGGGCGGACCCAGTACTTC
D: TRBD2
V: TRBV19
size: few
J: TRBJ2-5
length: 11

CDR3: CASSLSSWDRRDGYTF
DNA: TGTGCCAGCAGTTTATCGTCCTGGGACAGGAGAGATGGCTACACCTTC
D: TRBD1
V: TRBV28
size: NA
J: TRBJ1-2
length: 16

CDR3: CASSLRVLGKNIQYF
DNA: TGTGCCAGCAGTCTCCGGGTGTTGGGCAAAAACATTCAGTACTTC
D: NA
V: TRBV3-1/TRBV3-2
size: NA
J: TRBJ2-4
length: 15

CDR3: CASSISLNSNQPQHF
DNA: TGTGCCAGTAGTATATCTCTTAATAGCAATCAGCCCCAGCATTTT
D: NA
V: TRBV19
size: NA
J: TRBJ1-5
length: 15

CDR3: CASRTTTNEKLFF
DNA: TGTGCCAGCCGGACAACAACTAATGAAAAACTGTTTTTT
D: NA
V: TRBV19
size: NA
J: TRBJ1-4
length: 13

CDR3: CASSPPSLPYYGYTF
DNA: TGTGCCAGCTCACCACCTTCCCTTCCCTACTATGGCTACACCTTC
D: NA
V: TRBV18
size: NA
J: TRBJ1-2
length: 15

CDR3: CASTPRGNTGELFF
DNA: TGCGCCAGCACCCCCCGGGGGAACACCGGGGAGCTGTTTTTT
D: NA
V: TRBV5-1
size: NA
J: TRBJ2-2
length: 14

CDR3: CASSQDWDRTNQPQHF
DNA: TGTGCCAGCAGCCAAGATTGGGACAGAACCAATCAGCCCCAGCATTTT
D: TRBD1
V: TRBV3-1/TRBV3-2
size: few
J: TRBJ1-5
length: 16

CDR3: CASSPSGVYISGNTIYF
DNA: TGTGCCAGCAGTCCCTCAGGTGTATACATCTCTGGAAACACCATATATTTT
D: NA
V: TRBV28
size: once
J: TRBJ1-3
length: 17

CDR3: CATSDPTGLKTQYF
DNA: TGTGCCACCAGTGACCCTACAGGGTTGAAGACCCAGTACTTC
D: NA
V: TRBV24-1
size: NA
J: TRBJ2-5
length: 14

CDR3: CATSDFSPTSYNEQFF
DNA: TGTGCCACCAGTGATTTTAGCCCCACCTCCTACAATGAGCAGTTCTTC
D: NA
V: TRBV24-1
size: NA
J: TRBJ2-1
length: 16

CDR3: CASSLTGSAGYTF
DNA: TGTGCCAGCAGCCTGACAGGGTCGGCGGGCTACACCTTC
D: TRBD1
V: TRBV6-5
size: NA
J: TRBJ1-2
length: 13

CDR3: CASSIDPPGEGPRQPQHF
DNA: TGTGCCAGTAGTATAGATCCCCCTGGGGAGGGACCAAGACAGCCCCAGCATTTT
D: NA
V: TRBV19
size: NA
J: TRBJ1-5
length: 18

CDR3: CASSVSGGATGELFF
DNA: TGTGCCAGCAGCGTGAGCGGGGGGGCCACCGGGGAGCTGTTTTTT
D: TRBD2
V: TRBV11-3
size: NA
J: TRBJ2-2
length: 15

CDR3: CATSRDRVDETQYF
DNA: TGTGCCACCTCCCGGGACAGGGTCGATGAGACCCAGTACTTC
D: TRBD1
V: TRBV24-1
size: once
J: TRBJ2-5
length: 14

CDR3: CATSDRGQWDGYTF
DNA: TGTGCCACCAGTGACCGGGGACAGTGGGATGGCTACACCTTC
D: TRBD1
V: TRBV24-1
size: NA
J: TRBJ1-2
length: 14

CDR3: CASSSGTGEGYQPQHF
DNA: TGTGCCAGCAGCTCGGGGACAGGGGAAGGGTATCAGCCCCAGCATTTT
D: TRBD1
V: TRBV5-8
size: NA
J: TRBJ1-5
length: 16